Listed here are 3 T cell receptor beta chains from one sample, sequenced in a study of blood T cell repertoires in COVID-19. Sequencing used immunoSEQ multiplex PCR; TCRdb keeps in-frame clones, though not all of them. The repertoire consists of approximately 210,000 clones, with 80% to 90% occurring once and the leading ten covering just under 20%. Sequenced material: peripheral blood. The receptors shown here come from a man aged 25 to 40 with active or convalescent COVID-19.

This clone was detected many times. In nucleotides, the CDR3 is TGTGCTAGCGTACCGACGGCTGGGACAGGGGGCGGGGAGCTGTTTTTT. Its protein is CASVPTAGTGGGELFF. The chain uses TRBV4-2 and TRBJ2-2, with 11 bases that match TRBD1. Germline V gene sequence: CDR1 LGHNA, CDR2 YNFKEQ. There are 16 residues in the CDR3.

The rearrangement links TRBV5-4 to TRBJ2-5; 7 nucleotides agree with TRBD2. With 6 bases clipped from V and 3 bases from J, the junction kept 5 bases outside the gene matches. This CDR3 has 13 amino acids. Germline assignment: CDR1 SGHNT and CDR2 YYREEE (reference sequence). Written as DNA, the CDR3 is TGTGCCAGCAAACCAGGGACTAAAGAGACCCAGTACTTC. Its protein is CASKPGTKETQYF.

V and J are TRBV6-5 and TRBJ1-4; 10 bases line up with TRBD1. Germline values: CDR1 MNHEY, CDR2 SVGAGI. CDR3 length: 15 amino acids. V lost 8 bases and J lost 6; bases outside the gene matches: 9. The chain's CDR3 is CASSSRGTGDEKLFF. The CDR3 DNA reads as TGTGCCAGCTCTAGCAGGGGGACAGGGGATGAAAAACTGTTTTTT.